This TCR beta chain was retrieved from a study of blood T cell repertoires in COVID-19. On the study more broadly: Acute-phase and convalescent COVID-19 samples originated in the United States, Italy and Spain. In each case, the material was cDNA or gDNA derived from T cells, B-cell-depleted T cells, or PBMCs.

The V gene end was trimmed by 3 bases and the J gene end by 6 bases; junction bases not matched to a gene: 16. The germline V gene has CDR1 KGHSH and CDR2 LQKENI. The CDR3 has 17 residues. Original data processing: How many nucleated cells were present was estimated from reference gene primer amplification. Assay: immunoSEQ multiplex PCR; the TCRdb copy retains only in-frame clones and omits some. The V and J calls and clone size come from that table; D and trimming were worked out from the DNA. The repertoire holds approximately 67,000 clones, approximately 82% seen once, with about 7% in the top ten.

V gene TRBV18 combines with J gene TRBJ1-2, with 7 bases aligning to TRBD1. The receptor comes from a man in his fifties or sixties with acute or convalescent COVID-19. The specimen was peripheral blood. CDR3 sequence reads: CASSPQMLGQDRDGYTF. CDR3 nucleotide sequence: TGTGCCAGCTCACCCCAAATGCTAGGACAGGACCGGGATGGCTACACCTTC.